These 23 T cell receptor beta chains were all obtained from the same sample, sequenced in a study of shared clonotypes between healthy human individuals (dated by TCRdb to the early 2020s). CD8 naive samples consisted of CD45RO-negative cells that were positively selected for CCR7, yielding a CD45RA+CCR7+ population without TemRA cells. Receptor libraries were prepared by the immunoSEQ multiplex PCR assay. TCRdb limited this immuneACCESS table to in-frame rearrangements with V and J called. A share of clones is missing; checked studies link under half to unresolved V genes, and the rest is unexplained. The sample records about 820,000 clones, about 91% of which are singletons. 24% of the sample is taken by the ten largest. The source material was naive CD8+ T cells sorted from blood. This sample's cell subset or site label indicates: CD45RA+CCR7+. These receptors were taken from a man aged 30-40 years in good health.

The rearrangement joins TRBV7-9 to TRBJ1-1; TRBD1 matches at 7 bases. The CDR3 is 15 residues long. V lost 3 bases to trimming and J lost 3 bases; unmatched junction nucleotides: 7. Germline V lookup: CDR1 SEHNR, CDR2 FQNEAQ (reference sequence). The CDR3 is CASSFTGVNDTEAFF. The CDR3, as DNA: TGTGCCAGCAGCTTCACAGGGGTCAACGACACTGAAGCTTTCTTT.

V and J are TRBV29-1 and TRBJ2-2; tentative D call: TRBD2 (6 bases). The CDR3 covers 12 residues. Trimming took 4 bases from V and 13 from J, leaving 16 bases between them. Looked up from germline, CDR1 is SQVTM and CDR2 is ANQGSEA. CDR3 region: CSVVAGPEGLFF. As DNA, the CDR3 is TGCAGCGTTGTTGCGGGACCCGAGGGGCTGTTTTTT.

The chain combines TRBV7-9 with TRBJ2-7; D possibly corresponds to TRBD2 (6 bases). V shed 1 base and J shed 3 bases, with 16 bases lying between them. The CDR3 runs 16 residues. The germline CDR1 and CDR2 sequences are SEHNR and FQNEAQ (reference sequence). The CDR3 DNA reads TGTGCCAGCAGCTTAGGTGGGGGGAAGGCTTACTACGAGCAGTACTTC. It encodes CASSLGGGKAYYEQYF. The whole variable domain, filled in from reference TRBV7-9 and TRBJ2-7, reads DTGVSQNPRHKITKRGQNVTFRCDPISEHNRLYWYRQTLGQGPEFLTYFQNEAQLEKSRLLSDRFSAERPKGSFSTLEIQRTEQGDSAMYLCASSLGGGKAYYEQYFGPGTRLTVT.

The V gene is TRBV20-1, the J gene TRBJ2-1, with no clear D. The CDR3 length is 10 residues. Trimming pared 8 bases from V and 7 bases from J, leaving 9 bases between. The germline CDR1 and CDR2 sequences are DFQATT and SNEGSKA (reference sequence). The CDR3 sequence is CSTSWNEQFF. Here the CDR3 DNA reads TGCAGTACCAGTTGGAATGAGCAGTTCTTC.

This CDR3 is CASSALGTSFYNEQFF. CDR3 DNA sequence: TGTGCCAGCAGCGCATTAGGGACTAGCTTTTACAATGAGCAGTTCTTC. The V call is TRBV7-3, the J call TRBJ2-1, with 9 bases fitting TRBD2. The germline V gene has CDR1 SGHTA and CDR2 FQGTGA. The J segment lost 4 bases and the V segment lost 5 bases, leaving 9 bases of the junction unmatched. The CDR3 sequence is 16 residues long.

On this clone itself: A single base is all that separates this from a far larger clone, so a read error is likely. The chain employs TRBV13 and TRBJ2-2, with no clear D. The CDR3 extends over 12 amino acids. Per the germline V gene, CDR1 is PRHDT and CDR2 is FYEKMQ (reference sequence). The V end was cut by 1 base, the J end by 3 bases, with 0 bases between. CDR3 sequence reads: CASSLDTGELFF. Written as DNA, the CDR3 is TGTGCCAGCAGCTTAGACACCGGGGAGCTGTTTTTT.

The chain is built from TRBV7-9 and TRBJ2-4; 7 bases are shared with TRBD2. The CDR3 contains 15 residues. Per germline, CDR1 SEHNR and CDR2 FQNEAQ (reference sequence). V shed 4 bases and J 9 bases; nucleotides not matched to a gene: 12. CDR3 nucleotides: TGTGCCAGCAGCTCCGTGACTAGCCCTAGTGCCATTCAGTACTTC. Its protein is CASSSVTSPSAIQYF.

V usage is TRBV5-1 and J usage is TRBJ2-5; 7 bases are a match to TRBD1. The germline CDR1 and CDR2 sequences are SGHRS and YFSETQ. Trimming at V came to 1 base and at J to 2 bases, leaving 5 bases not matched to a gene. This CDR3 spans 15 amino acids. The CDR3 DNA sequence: TGCGCCAGCAGCTTGCGTAGGGGGCTTCAAGAGACCCAGTACTTC. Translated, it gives CASSLRRGLQETQYF.

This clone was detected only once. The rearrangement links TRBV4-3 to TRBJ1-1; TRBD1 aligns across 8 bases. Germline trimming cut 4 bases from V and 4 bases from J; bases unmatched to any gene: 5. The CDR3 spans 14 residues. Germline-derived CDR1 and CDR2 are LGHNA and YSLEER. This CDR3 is CASSPGGAATEAFF. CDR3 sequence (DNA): TGCGCCAGCAGCCCAGGGGGCGCGGCCACTGAAGCTTTCTTT.

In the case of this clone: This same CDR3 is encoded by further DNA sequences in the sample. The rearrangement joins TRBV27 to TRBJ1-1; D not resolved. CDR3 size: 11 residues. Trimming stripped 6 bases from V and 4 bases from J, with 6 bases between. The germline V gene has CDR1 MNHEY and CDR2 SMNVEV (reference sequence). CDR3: CASSSGTEAFF. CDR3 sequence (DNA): TGTGCCAGCAGCTCAGGCACTGAAGCTTTCTTT.

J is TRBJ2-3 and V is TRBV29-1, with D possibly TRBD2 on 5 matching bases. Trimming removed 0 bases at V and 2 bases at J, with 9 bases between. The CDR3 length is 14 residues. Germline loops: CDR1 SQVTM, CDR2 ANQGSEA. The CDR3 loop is CSVEDRGYTDTQYF. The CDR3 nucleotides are TGCAGCGTTGAAGATCGGGGTTACACAGATACGCAGTATTTT.

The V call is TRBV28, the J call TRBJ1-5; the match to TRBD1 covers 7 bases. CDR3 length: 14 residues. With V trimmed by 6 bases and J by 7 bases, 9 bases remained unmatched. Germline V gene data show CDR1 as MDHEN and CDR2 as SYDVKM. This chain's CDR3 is CASRIQGYGQPQHF. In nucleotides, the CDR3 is TGTGCCAGCAGGATACAGGGGTATGGGCAGCCCCAGCATTTT.

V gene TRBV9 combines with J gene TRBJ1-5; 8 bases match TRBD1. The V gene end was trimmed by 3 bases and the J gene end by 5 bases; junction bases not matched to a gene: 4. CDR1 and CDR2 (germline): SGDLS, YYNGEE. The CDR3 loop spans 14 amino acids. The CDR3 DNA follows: TGTGCCAGCAGCGCCGACAGGGGCCATCAGCCCCAGCATTTT. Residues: CASSADRGHQPQHF.

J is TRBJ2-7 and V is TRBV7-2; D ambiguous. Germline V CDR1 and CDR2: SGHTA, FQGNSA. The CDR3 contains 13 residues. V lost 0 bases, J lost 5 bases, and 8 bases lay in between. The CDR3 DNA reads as TGTGCCAGCAGCTTAGCGCCCGGTAACGAGCAGTACTTC. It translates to CASSLAPGNEQYF.

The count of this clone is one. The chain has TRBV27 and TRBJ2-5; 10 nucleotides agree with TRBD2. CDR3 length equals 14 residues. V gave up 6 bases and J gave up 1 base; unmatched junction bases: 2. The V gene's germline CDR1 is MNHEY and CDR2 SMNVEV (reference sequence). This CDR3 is CASRGLASQETQYF. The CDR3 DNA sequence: TGTGCCAGCAGGGGACTAGCGAGCCAAGAGACCCAGTACTTC.

The CDR3 DNA follows: TGTGCCAGCAGTTTACTCATCAATGAGCAGTTCTTC. It encodes CASSLLINEQFF. This rearrangement joins TRBV28 to TRBJ2-1, with D hard to call. V dropped 2 bases and J dropped 6 bases, with 5 bases sitting between them. The length of the CDR3 is 12 residues. Per the germline V gene, CDR1 is MDHEN and CDR2 is SYDVKM. Full variable domain (outside the CDR3, taken from reference TRBV28 and TRBJ2-1): DVKVTQSSRYLVKRTGEKVFLECVQDMDHENMFWYRQDPGLGLRLIYFSYDVKMKEKGDIPEGYSVSREKKERFSLILESASTNQTSMYLCASSLLINEQFFGPGTRLTVL.

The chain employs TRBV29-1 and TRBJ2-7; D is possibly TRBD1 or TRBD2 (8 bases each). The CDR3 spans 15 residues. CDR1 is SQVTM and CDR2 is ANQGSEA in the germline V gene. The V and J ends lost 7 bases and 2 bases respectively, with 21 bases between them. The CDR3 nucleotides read TGCAGCGCCCAGGGGGCTAGCGGGCATACCTACGAGCAGTACTTC. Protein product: CSAQGASGHTYEQYF.

The CDR3 spells CASSFDIGVTQYF. The CDR3 region has the DNA TGTGCCAGCAGCTTCGATATCGGTGTTACGCAGTATTTT. The gene calls are TRBV5-6 and TRBJ2-3; no clear D. The length of the CDR3 is 13 residues. Trimming took 2 bases from V and 8 from J, leaving 12 bases between them. Germline CDR1 reads SGHDT; CDR2 reads YYEEEE.

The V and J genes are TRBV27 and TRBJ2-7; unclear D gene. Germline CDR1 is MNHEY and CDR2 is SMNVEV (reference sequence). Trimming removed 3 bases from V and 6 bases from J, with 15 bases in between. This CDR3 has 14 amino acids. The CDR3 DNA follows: TGTGCCAGCAGTTTCGGGTACCGCTCTCCCGAGCAGTACTTC. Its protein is CASSFGYRSPEQYF.

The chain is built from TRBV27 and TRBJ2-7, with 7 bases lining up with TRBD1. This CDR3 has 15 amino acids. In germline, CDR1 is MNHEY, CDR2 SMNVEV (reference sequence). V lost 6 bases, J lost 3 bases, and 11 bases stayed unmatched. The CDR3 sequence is CASRPGQEIIYEQYF. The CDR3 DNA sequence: TGTGCCAGCAGACCCGGACAGGAGATAATCTACGAGCAGTACTTC.

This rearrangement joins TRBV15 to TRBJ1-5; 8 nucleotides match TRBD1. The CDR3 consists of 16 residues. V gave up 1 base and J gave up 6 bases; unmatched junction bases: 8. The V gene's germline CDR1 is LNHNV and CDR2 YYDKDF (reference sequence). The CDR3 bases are TGTGCCACCAGCAGAGCCCCGGGACAGGTCAGTCAGCCCCAGCATTTT. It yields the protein CATSRAPGQVSQPQHF. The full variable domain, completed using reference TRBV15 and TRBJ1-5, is DAMVIQNPRYQVTQFGKPVTLSCSQTLNHNVMYWYQQKSSQAPKLLFHYYDKDFNNEADTPDNFQSRRPNTSFCFLDIRSPGLGDTAMYLCATSRAPGQVSQPQHFGDGTRLSIL.

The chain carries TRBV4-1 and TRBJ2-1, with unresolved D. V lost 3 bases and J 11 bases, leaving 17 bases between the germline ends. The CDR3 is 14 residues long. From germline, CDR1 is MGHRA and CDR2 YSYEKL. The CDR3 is CASSHAGKGPQQFF. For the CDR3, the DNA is TGCGCCAGCAGCCATGCTGGAAAGGGCCCACAGCAGTTCTTC.

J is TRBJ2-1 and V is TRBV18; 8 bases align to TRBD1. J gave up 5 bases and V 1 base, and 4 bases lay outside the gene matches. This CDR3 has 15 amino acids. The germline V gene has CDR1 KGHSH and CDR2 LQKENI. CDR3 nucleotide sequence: TGTGCCAGCTCACCACTCGGACAGGGTGACAATGAGCAGTTCTTC. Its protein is CASSPLGQGDNEQFF.